Listed here is a single T cell receptor (beta chain). Source study methods: Researchers report that nucleated cell counts were estimated from reference gene primer amplification. TCRdb's table, derived via immunoSEQ multiplex PCR, lists solely in-frame clones and lacks some. V and J calls and clone size are given by that table; D and trimming were obtained from the DNA. Of about 130,000 clones listed, about four fifths are singletons. Germline trimming cut 4 bases from V and 0 bases from J; bases unmatched to any gene: 4. Germline V gene lookup returns CDR1 KGHDR and CDR2 SFDVKD. The CDR3 is 15 amino acids. Cohort placement rested on clinical history that participants reported themselves. The data are from a study of blood T cell repertoires in COVID-19. Study information: Sources were T cells, B-cell-depleted T cells, or PBMCs; the material itself was cDNA or gDNA.

The rearrangement uses TRBV24-1 and TRBJ1-2; TRBD1 agrees at 7 bases. The material sequenced was PBMCs or T cells enriched from blood (not recorded which). This TCR was sampled from a man in his forties or fifties who had recovered from COVID-19. The CDR3 DNA sequence: TGTGCCACCAGTGAGTCAGGGGGTTCTAACTATGGCTACACCTTC. Its translation: CATSESGGSNYGYTF.